Listed below are T cell receptor beta chains from one sample, sequenced in a study of T cells in tuberculosis. Sequencing used immunoSEQ multiplex PCR; TCRdb keeps in-frame clones, though not all of them. The sample includes 20,000 to 25,000 clones, roughly nine tenths of them seen just once. Sequenced sample: PBMCs. The receptors were sampled from a donor aged 10 to 29 with latent tuberculosis or without tuberculosis infection. Some clones in this sample may be carry-over from other donors' samples. Both conserved end residues are part of each CDR3. D genes are given only for firm matches. Clone size, where shown, is once, few, many, or a class for clones that have expanded.

d_call clone_size j_call v_call cdr3_nt cdr3_aa
TRBD1 - TRBJ2-2 TRBV28 TGTGCCAGCAGTTTATATACAGGGGGAATTTTTGCCGGGGAGCTGTTTTTT CASSLYTGGIFAGELFF
- - TRBJ2-4 TRBV7-8 TGTGCCAGCAGCCGACTAGGGGGGGGCAACATTCAGTACTTC CASSRLGGGNIQYF
TRBD2 - TRBJ2-7 TRBV30 TGTGCCTGGAGTGTTACTAGCGGGAGCGAGCAGTACTTC CAWSVTSGSEQYF
- - TRBJ1-2 TRBV27 TGTGCCAGCAGTTTAATGGGCCAAAACTATGGCTACACCTTC CASSLMGQNYGYTF
TRBD2 - TRBJ2-7 TRBV5-1 TGCGCCAGCAGTCCCAGGTCGACTAGCGGGAGTACGTTCGGGTACGAGCAGTACTTC CASSPRSTSGSTFGYEQYF
- - TRBJ2-5 TRBV5-4 TGTGCCAGCAGCTTGGAAGGAGGGCAGACCCAGTACTTC CASSLEGGQTQYF
- - TRBJ1-1 TRBV19 TGTGCCAGTAGTCCCGGGGGGAACACTGAAGCTTTCTTT CASSPGGNTEAFF
TRBD2 - TRBJ2-7 TRBV7-9 TGTGCCAGCAGCTTAGGAGGGCGGGAGCCAAGATACGAGCAGTACTTC CASSLGGREPRYEQYF
- - TRBJ1-5 TRBV10-2 TGCGCCAGTGCTGACAGTCTGGGTCAGCCCCAGCATTTT CASADSLGQPQHF
- - TRBJ2-4 TRBV23-1 TGCGCCAGCAGTCAATCAAGGGGATCCAAAAACATTCAGTACTTC CASSQSRGSKNIQYF
TRBD1 - TRBJ1-2 TRBV10-3 TGTGCCATCAGTGAGGACAGGGGGGCTAACTATGGCTACACCTTC CAISEDRGANYGYTF
TRBD2 - TRBJ2-7 TRBV19 TGTGCCAGTAGTGGAGGGGGACTAGCGGGCCTCTCCTACGAGCAGTACTTC CASSGGGLAGLSYEQYF
- once TRBJ1-1 TRBV20-1 TGCAGTGCTCGACAGGTCTGGGCTTTCTTT CSARQVWAFF
- once TRBJ2-3 TRBV27 TGTGCCAGCAGCCAACCAGGTTTCTTTAGCACAGATACGCAGTATTTT CASSQPGFFSTDTQYF
- once TRBJ2-5 TRBV7-6 TGTGCCAGCAGCTTCCTTCAAGAGACCCAGTACTTC CASSFLQETQYF
TRBD2 - TRBJ2-3 TRBV4-3 TGCGCCAGCAGCCAAGAGGGAGAGACTAGCGGCAACACAGATACGCAGTATTTT CASSQEGETSGNTDTQYF
- once TRBJ2-7 TRBV6-5 TGTGCCAGCAGTACTCCTTACGAGCAGTACTTC CASSTPYEQYF
- - TRBJ2-3 TRBV11-2 TGTGCCAGCACCTGGCGGGAAGATACGCAGTATTTT CASTWREDTQYF
- - TRBJ1-5 TRBV2 TGTGCCAGCAGCCCCGGGACTTATCAGCCCCAGCATTTT CASSPGTYQPQHF
- - TRBJ2-2 TRBV7-9 TGTGCCAGCAGCCCCCCGGACAGCCCTACCGGGGAGCTGTTTTTT CASSPPDSPTGELFF
TRBD2 - TRBJ2-3 TRBV5-1 TGCGCCAGCAAAGCCGCGACTAGCGGTCCGGGGGATACGCAGTATTTT CASKAATSGPGDTQYF
- - TRBJ2-6 TRBV14 TGTGCCAGCAGCCTCAGAACAGGATCCTCTGGGGCCAACGTCCTGACTTTC CASSLRTGSSGANVLTF
- - TRBJ2-3 TRBV7-9 TGTGCCAGCAGCTTCTCAGTGGATACGCAGTATTTT CASSFSVDTQYF
- - TRBJ2-3 TRBV6-1 TGTGCCAGCACCACTAGCACAGATACGCAGTATTTT CASTTSTDTQYF
- - TRBJ1-1 TRBV29-1 TGCACCGCCAGAGAGTCAGGTGAAGCTTTCTTT CTARESGEAFF
- once TRBJ2-7 TRBV7-2 TGTGCCAGCAGCTTAGGTTACCAGTACGAGCAGTACTTC CASSLGYQYEQYF
- few TRBJ2-7 TRBV5-8 TGTGCCAGCAGCACCAGGTGGATGTTCTCCTACGAGCAGTACTTC CASSTRWMFSYEQYF
- - TRBJ2-3 TRBV7-2 TGTGCCAGCAGCTTGGACAGCTCAGATACGCAGTATTTT CASSLDSSDTQYF
- few TRBJ2-3 TRBV25-1 TGTGCCAGCAGTGAACCCTCAGGGTCGACGCGGGATACGCAGTATTTT CASSEPSGSTRDTQYF
- - TRBJ2-7 TRBV5-1 TGCGCCAGCACCCCGCAGGGGCTGCAATACGAGCAGTACTTC CASTPQGLQYEQYF
- once TRBJ1-1 TRBV4-1 TGCGCCAGCAGTCTACTAGGCATCCGGGCTGAAGCTTTCTTT CASSLLGIRAEAFF
- - TRBJ2-7 TRBV29-1 TGCAGCGTTGAAATTGGGCAGGGTAGGGACGAGCAGTACTTC CSVEIGQGRDEQYF
TRBD1 - TRBJ1-2 TRBV5-4 TGTGCCAGCAGCCCAGGGACAGGGCTTTTACGGGGCTACACCTTC CASSPGTGLLRGYTF
- - TRBJ2-4 TRBV2 TGTGCCAGCATGCGGAAGACGGTTAACATTCAGTACTTC CASMRKTVNIQYF
TRBD2 - TRBJ2-3 TRBV4-3 TGCGCCAGCAGCCAAGAGGGCGGGAGTTTCGGCACAGATACGCAGTATTTT CASSQEGGSFGTDTQYF
- - TRBJ2-2 TRBV4-1 TGCGCCAGCAGCCAAGATACGACCGCGCCGACAAGCACCGGGGAGCTGTTTTTT CASSQDTTAPTSTGELFF
TRBD1 few TRBJ1-1 TRBV5-1 TGCGCCAGCAGCAGACAGGGGGCGATGAACACTGAAGCTTTCTTT CASSRQGAMNTEAFF
- - TRBJ2-7 TRBV2 TGTGCCAGCGTTAAGCGGGCTCCCTCCTACGAGCAGTACTTC CASVKRAPSYEQYF
- - TRBJ2-2 TRBV27 TGTGCCAGCAGGGGGACTCTGAGGGAGCTGTTTTTT CASRGTLRELFF
TRBD1 - TRBJ1-2 TRBV10-2 TGCGCCAGCAGTGGGAATACAGGGGGCATCTATGGCTACACCTTC CASSGNTGGIYGYTF
- - TRBJ2-3 TRBV13 TGTGCCAGCAGCTTCCCGGGAGAGGGCGCAGATACGCAGTATTTT CASSFPGEGADTQYF
- - TRBJ1-3 TRBV9 TGTGCCAGCAGCGCGGTCTCCGGGGGGGGCCCTTCGGGCGGAAACACCATATATTTT CASSAVSGGGPSGGNTIYF
- - TRBJ2-7 TRBV6-4 TGTGCCAGCAGTCCTACAGGGACGGAGGCCTACGAGCAGTACTTC CASSPTGTEAYEQYF
- - TRBJ1-4 TRBV19 TGTGCCAGTAGTATAAGGGGCCCGAATGAAAAACTGTTTTTT CASSIRGPNEKLFF
- - TRBJ1-2 TRBV18 TGTGCCAGCTCACCACCGGGAGGGGAAGGCTACACCTTC CASSPPGGEGYTF
- once TRBJ2-2 TRBV6-5 TGTGCCAGCAGTTACTCAGCGGAGACCCGGGAGCTGTTTTTT CASSYSAETRELFF
TRBD1 - TRBJ2-1 TRBV9 TGTGCCAGCATTAGGGGGCACGAGGGTGAGCAGTTCTTC CASIRGHEGEQFF
TRBD1 once TRBJ2-4 TRBV27 TGTGCCAGCAACGCTAGGGGGCTCGGGGCCAAAAACATTCAGTACTTC CASNARGLGAKNIQYF